Presented here are 29 T cell receptor beta chains from one specimen sequenced in a study of T cell responses to AZD1222 COVID-19 vaccine. Using immunoSEQ multiplex PCR, the repertoire was profiled, and TCRdb retains in-frame clones only, with some absent. The sample contains over 95,000 clones, more than 75% of which appear only once. The input for sequencing was peripheral blood, taken on day 0 of AZD1222 vaccination. The receptor source for this set is an adult in good health.

The V and J genes are TRBV3-1 (or the pseudogene TRBV3-2) and TRBJ1-1; D gene uncertain. This CDR3 contains 11 residues. The V and J ends lost 3 bases and 1 base respectively, with 0 bases between them. Looked up from germline, CDR1 is LGHDT and CDR2 is YNNKEL (reference sequence). This chain's CDR3 is CASSQNTEAFF. The DNA of the CDR3 is TGTGCCAGCAGCCAGAACACTGAAGCTTTCTTT.

The rearrangement uses TRBV4-3 and TRBJ2-5; 10 nucleotides match TRBD2. The CDR3 has 15 amino acids. V lost 2 bases, J lost 7 bases, and 7 bases stayed unmatched. Germline CDR1 is LGHNA and CDR2 is YSLEER. CDR3 DNA sequence: TGCGCCAGCAGCCAAATAGCGGGAGGTTCGGGGACCCAGTACTTC. Translation: CASSQIAGGSGTQYF.

V and J are TRBV29-1 and TRBJ2-7; possibly TRBD1 for D (6 bases). V was pared by 7 bases and J by 1 base, with 11 bases between. CDR1 and CDR2 (germline): SQVTM, ANQGSEA. The length of the CDR3 is 12 residues. Written as DNA, the CDR3 is TGCAGCGCCAGTAGGGGGTCCTACGAGCAGTACTTC. Amino acid sequence: CSASRGSYEQYF.

V usage is TRBV28 and J usage is TRBJ1-5, with 7 nucleotides matching TRBD1. Trimming took 6 bases from V and 6 from J; bases not matched to a gene: 11. Germline lookup yields CDR1 MDHEN and CDR2 SYDVKM. The CDR3 runs to 15 residues. The CDR3 DNA reads TGTGCCAGCAGCGGTCCTAGACAGGGCGGTCAGCCCCAGCATTTT. Its protein product is CASSGPRQGGQPQHF.

The chain couples TRBV18 to TRBJ1-2; D perhaps matches TRBD1 (5 bases). The CDR3 contains 13 residues. Germline V gene lookup returns CDR1 KGHSH and CDR2 LQKENI. V was cut by 3 bases and J by 8 bases, with 13 bases left in between. In nucleotides, the CDR3 is TGTGCCAGCTCACCGGGGCAGCCTCCCGGCTACACCTTC. This translates into CASSPGQPPGYTF.

This clone was seen once. This chain uses TRBV15 with TRBJ1-3, with D uncertain. Trimming took 0 bases from V and 3 from J, leaving 12 bases between them. The germline V gene encodes CDR1 LNHNV and CDR2 YYDKDF (reference sequence). This CDR3 has 16 amino acids. CDR3 bases: TGTGCCACCAGCAGAGATTCAGTAGGAGTTGGAAACACCATATATTTT. Protein: CATSRDSVGVGNTIYF. The full variable domain, rest sourced from reference TRBV15 and TRBJ1-3, is DAMVIQNPRYQVTQFGKPVTLSCSQTLNHNVMYWYQQKSSQAPKLLFHYYDKDFNNEADTPDNFQSRRPNTSFCFLDIRSPGLGDTAMYLCATSRDSVGVGNTIYFGEGSWLTVV.

This rearrangement joins TRBV19 to TRBJ1-2; D remains unclear. The V end was cut by 3 bases, the J end by 2 bases, with 7 bases between. Germline CDR1 is LNHDA and CDR2 is SQIVND (reference sequence). This CDR3 comprises 13 residues. The CDR3 DNA reads TGTGCCAGTAGTATGGAGGCAAACTATGGCTACACCTTC. Protein sequence: CASSMEANYGYTF.

J is TRBJ2-3 and V is TRBV24-1; TRBD2 aligns across 11 bases. J gave up 2 bases and V 2 bases, and 2 bases lay outside the gene matches. Germline CDR1 KGHDR, CDR2 SFDVKD. This CDR3 is built from 16 residues. The CDR3 DNA is TGTGCCACCAGTGATTCGGGACTAGCGGACACAGATACGCAGTATTTT. It specifies CATSDSGLADTDTQYF.

The count of this clone is one. The V gene is TRBV30, the J gene TRBJ2-7; 12 nucleotides agree with TRBD2. This CDR3 is built from 19 residues. Per the germline V gene, CDR1 is GTSNPN and CDR2 is SVGIG (reference sequence). The junction had 12 bases not matched to a gene; V was cut back by 0 bases and J by 0 bases. CDR3 nucleotides: TGTGCCTGGAGTGTACGGGTTGGACCGACTAGCGGGAGCTCCTACGAGCAGTACTTC. As protein: CAWSVRVGPTSGSSYEQYF.

This chain connects TRBV4-1 to TRBJ1-1; D remains unclear. The V end lost 0 bases, the J end lost 3 bases, and 11 bases lay between the germline ends. The CDR3 runs 15 residues. Germline loops: CDR1 MGHRA, CDR2 YSYEKL. The DNA for the CDR3 is TGCGCCAGCAGCCAAGACAGGCCACCACACACTGAAGCTTTCTTT. Protein: CASSQDRPPHTEAFF.

The V gene is TRBV19, the J gene TRBJ1-2; TRBD1 is a possible D gene (6 bases). Per the germline V gene, CDR1 is LNHDA and CDR2 is SQIVND (reference sequence). This CDR3 has 14 amino acids. V lost 7 bases, J lost 4 bases, and 16 bases lay in between. This chain's CDR3 is CASTRQASSYGYTF. The CDR3 nucleotides are TGTGCCAGTACCCGACAGGCTTCGAGCTATGGCTACACCTTC.

The chain carries TRBV5-4 and TRBJ1-4; D remains unclear. With 1 base removed from V and 5 bases from J, the gap between germline ends came to 9 bases. Per the germline V gene, CDR1 is SGHNT and CDR2 is YYREEE (reference sequence). The CDR3 covers 14 residues. The CDR3 coding sequence is TGTGCCAGCAGCTTGAAGGCCAACAATGAAAAACTGTTTTTT. It translates to CASSLKANNEKLFF.

This clone was counted between two and nine times. It is unclear where the CDR3 begins or ends on the DNA, so no DNA is shown, and the CDR3 is as TCRdb lists it. J is TRBJ1-2 and V is TRBV28; the D segment call TRBD1 is taken from the table without a DNA check. Ends included, the CDR3 has 11 residues. Germline V gives CDR1 MDHEN, CDR2 SYDVKM. The CDR3 sequence is CGINFGSGYTF.

About this clone: Mismatch with germline at one junction end may stem from a read error. This rearrangement joins TRBV15 to TRBJ1-5; D is perhaps TRBD1 (5 bases). This CDR3 comprises 16 residues. Germline V gene lookup returns CDR1 LNHNV and CDR2 YYDKDF (reference sequence). CDR3 in DNA: TGTACCACCAGCAGAGATGGCGGGGCTAGCAATCAGCCCCAGCATTTT. Protein sequence: CTTSRDGGASNQPQHF. The complete variable domain, with remaining parts taken from reference TRBV15 and TRBJ1-5, reads DAMVIQNPRYQVTQFGKPVTLSCSQTLNHNVMYWYQQKSSQAPKLLFHYYDKDFNNEADTPDNFQSRRPNTSFCFLDIRSPGLGDTAMYLCTTSRDGGASNQPQHFGDGTRLSIL.

The rearrangement uses TRBV10-1 and TRBJ2-1; the match to TRBD1 covers 10 bases. The CDR3 spans 15 residues. After removal of 2 bases from V and 5 bases from J, the junction contained 3 bases not matched to a gene. Germline CDR1 and CDR2: WNHNN and SYGVQD (reference sequence). The CDR3 DNA is TGCGCCAGCAGTGAGCGTGACAGGGGGCACAATGAGCAGTTCTTC. This sequence encodes CASSERDRGHNEQFF.

The chain couples TRBV14 to TRBJ1-2; the D gene is possibly TRBD1 (6 bases). The CDR3 has 15 residues. Trimming removed 1 base at V and 8 bases at J, with 17 bases between. CDR1 SGHDN and CDR2 FVKESK come from the germline V gene. This CDR3 reads CASSQVPQGIGGYTF. CDR3 nucleotide sequence: TGTGCCAGCAGCCAAGTACCACAGGGTATAGGAGGCTACACCTTC.

The V gene is TRBV29-1, the J gene TRBJ1-1, with D perhaps TRBD1 (6 bases). Trimming left V 4 bases short and J 6 bases short, with 12 bases between. Germline CDR1 reads SQVTM; CDR2 reads ANQGSEA. The CDR3 spans 12 residues. The CDR3 bases are TGCAGCGTTGCAGGGGCGATCGCTGAAGCTTTCTTT. This sequence encodes CSVAGAIAEAFF.

The CDR3 region has the DNA TGTGCCAGCGCCCAGGAGGCGTGGAACTATGGCTACACCTTC. Its protein is CASAQEAWNYGYTF. The chain recombines TRBV7-9 with TRBJ1-2; D call uncertain. Germline V CDR1 and CDR2: SEHNR, FQNEAQ (reference sequence). The CDR3 length is 14 residues. With 8 bases removed from V and 2 bases from J, the gap between germline ends came to 15 bases.

The chain carries TRBV4-3 and TRBJ2-2, with D perhaps matching TRBD2 (5 bases). With 4 bases removed from V and 5 bases from J, the gap between germline ends came to 8 bases. The CDR3 extends over 13 amino acids. Germline loops: CDR1 LGHNA, CDR2 YSLEER. The CDR3 bases are TGCGCCAGCAGCCCAGGAGGAACCGGGGAGCTGTTTTTT. Encoded protein: CASSPGGTGELFF.

The V call is TRBV29-1, the J call TRBJ1-1; maybe TRBD1 (6 bases). V was cut by 7 bases and J by 4 bases, with 16 bases left in between. CDR3 length equals 13 residues. Germline CDR1 is SQVTM and CDR2 is ANQGSEA. The CDR3 region has the DNA TGCAGCGGAAGCAGGGGAGTAAGCACTGAAGCTTTCTTT. Translated: CSGSRGVSTEAFF.

The chain links TRBV3-1 (or the pseudogene TRBV3-2) to TRBJ2-7; either TRBD1 or TRBD2 may fit D (6 bases each). The CDR3 is 14 residues long. Between the trimmed V and J ends, which lost 1 base and 3 bases, there was a span of 10 bases. CDR1 and CDR2 (germline): LGHDT, YNNKEL (reference sequence). In DNA form, the CDR3 reads TGTGCCAGCAGCCAAGTACAGGGAGGCTACGAGCAGTACTTC. This encodes CASSQVQGGYEQYF.

V usage is TRBV28 and J usage is TRBJ1-5; weak D call: TRBD1 (5 bases). There are 15 residues in the CDR3. Germline V gene lookup returns CDR1 MDHEN and CDR2 SYDVKM. Trimming removed 5 bases at V and 0 bases at J, with 11 bases between. This chain's CDR3 is CASSPGSGSNQPQHF. In DNA, the CDR3 is TGTGCCAGCAGTCCAGGGTCCGGTAGCAATCAGCCCCAGCATTTT.

The rearrangement uses TRBV9 and TRBJ2-2; D unclear. Germline CDR1 is SGDLS and CDR2 is YYNGEE. V was pared by 0 bases and J by 4 bases, with 10 bases between. The CDR3 contains 15 residues. CDR3 in amino acids: CASSVVQTSTGELFF. In DNA, the CDR3 is TGTGCCAGCAGCGTAGTACAGACAAGCACCGGGGAGCTGTTTTTT.

This sequence joins TRBV7-2 and TRBJ1-2; 9 bases map to TRBD1. The V gene end was trimmed by 8 bases and the J gene end by 10 bases; junction bases not matched to a gene: 8. Germline loops: CDR1 SGHTA, CDR2 FQGNSA. This CDR3 has 12 amino acids. In DNA form, the CDR3 reads TGTGCCAGCGACCGGGACAGGGAGGACTACACCTTC. It specifies CASDRDREDYTF.

The CDR3 sequence is CASGRQGTEAFF. Here the CDR3 DNA reads TGTGCCAGCGGCCGACAGGGGACTGAAGCTTTCTTT. The chain carries TRBV6-5 and TRBJ1-1; 8 bases map to TRBD1. The CDR3 loop spans 12 amino acids. Germline V lookup: CDR1 MNHEY, CDR2 SVGAGI. J lost 5 bases, V lost 8 bases, and 4 bases had no gene match.

V and J are TRBV7-8 and TRBJ2-1, with TRBD1 matching over 8 bases. Losses at the gene ends were 4 bases for V and 6 bases for J; bases not matched to a gene: 8. The CDR3 contains 15 residues. Germline CDR1 reads SGHVS; CDR2 reads FQNEAQ. The CDR3 loop reads CASSSQGGFTNEQFF. As DNA, the CDR3 is TGTGCCAGCAGCTCACAGGGGGGATTTACCAATGAGCAGTTCTTC. The variable domain in full, completed from reference TRBV7-8 and TRBJ2-1, reads GAGVSQSPRYKVAKRGQDVALRCDPISGHVSLFWYQQALGQGPEFLTYFQNEAQLDKSGLPSDRFFAERPEGSVSTLKIQRTQQEDSAVYLCASSSQGGFTNEQFFGPGTRLTVL.

This clone turned up a few times. This rearrangement joins TRBV6-5 to TRBJ1-1; D is undetermined. Germline V gene lookup returns CDR1 MNHEY and CDR2 SVGAGI. Trimming stripped 6 bases from V and 1 base from J, with 15 bases between. The CDR3 spans 15 residues. CDR3 nucleotide sequence: TGTGCCAGCAGCGATACCGACATAAAGAACACTGAAGCTTTCTTT. Amino acids: CASSDTDIKNTEAFF.

The rearrangement uses TRBV19 and TRBJ1-3; perhaps TRBD1 as D (5 bases). The CDR3 runs 15 residues. V lost 3 bases, J lost 0 bases, and 9 bases lay in between. Germline-derived CDR1 and CDR2 are LNHDA and SQIVND (reference sequence). CDR3 in amino acids: CASSMGQSSGNTIYF. CDR3 nucleotide sequence: TGTGCCAGTAGTATGGGGCAGAGCTCTGGAAACACCATATATTTT.

The rearrangement joins TRBV28 to TRBJ2-1; TRBD2 matches 7 bases. V was pared by 7 bases and J by 2 bases, with 11 bases of the junction left unmatched. Germline V gene lookup returns CDR1 MDHEN and CDR2 SYDVKM. CDR3 length equals 16 residues. The CDR3 loop is CASTSTLGLAYNEQFF. CDR3 nucleotide sequence: TGTGCCAGCACCTCGACGCTAGGACTAGCCTACAATGAGCAGTTCTTC.